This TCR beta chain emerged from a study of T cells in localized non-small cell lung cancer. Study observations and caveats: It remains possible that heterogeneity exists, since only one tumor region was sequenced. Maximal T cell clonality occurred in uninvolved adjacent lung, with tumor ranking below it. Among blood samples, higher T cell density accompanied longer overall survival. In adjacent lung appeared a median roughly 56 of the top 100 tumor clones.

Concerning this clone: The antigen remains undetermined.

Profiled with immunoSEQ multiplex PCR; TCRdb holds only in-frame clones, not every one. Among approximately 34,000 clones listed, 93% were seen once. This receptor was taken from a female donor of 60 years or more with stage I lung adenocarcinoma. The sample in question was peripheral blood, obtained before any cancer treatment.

Here the CDR3 reads CATSGPLSGSPNQPQHF. The CDR3 region has the DNA TGTGCCACCAGCGGCCCTCTCTCAGGGTCCCCCAATCAGCCCCAGCATTTT. The chain recombines TRBV15 with TRBJ1-5; a weak D match, TRBD1 (5 bases). The CDR3 is 17 residues long. V gave up 5 bases and J gave up 3 bases, with 20 bases separating them. Germline V gives CDR1 LNHNV, CDR2 YYDKDF (reference sequence).